This T cell receptor beta chain was sequenced in a study of CD8+ T cells in alopecia areata. Trimming cost V 0 bases and J 1 base, with 7 bases left between them. Germline assignment: CDR1 SGHDN and CDR2 FVKESK. The CDR3 is made up of 15 amino acids. Reverse transcribed after extraction, RNA yielded cDNA as the sequencing template. Method: immunoSEQ multiplex PCR; TCRdb's copy keeps in-frame clones and lacks some. The sample includes about 150,000 clones, around 86% of them seen just once. J is TRBJ1-3 and V is TRBV14; D is undetermined. Sequences were derived from CD8+ T cells sorted from blood, sampled at week 0. This clonotype was obtained from a human donor with alopecia areata. The CDR3 nucleotides are TGTGCCAGCAGCCAAGACGGAACGTCTGGAAACACCATATATTTT. Its protein product is CASSQDGTSGNTIYF.